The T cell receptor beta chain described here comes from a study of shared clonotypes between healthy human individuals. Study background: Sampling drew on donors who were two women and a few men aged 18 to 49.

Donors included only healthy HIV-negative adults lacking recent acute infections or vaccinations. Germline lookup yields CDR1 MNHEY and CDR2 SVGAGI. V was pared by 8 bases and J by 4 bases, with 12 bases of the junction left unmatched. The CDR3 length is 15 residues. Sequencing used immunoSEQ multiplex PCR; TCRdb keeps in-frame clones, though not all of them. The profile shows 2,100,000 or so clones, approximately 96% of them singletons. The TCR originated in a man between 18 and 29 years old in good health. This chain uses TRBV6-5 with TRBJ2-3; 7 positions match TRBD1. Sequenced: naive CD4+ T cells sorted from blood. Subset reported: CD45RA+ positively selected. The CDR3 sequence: CASFQTGYGADTQYF. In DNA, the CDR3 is TGTGCCAGCTTTCAGACAGGGTACGGAGCAGATACGCAGTATTTT.